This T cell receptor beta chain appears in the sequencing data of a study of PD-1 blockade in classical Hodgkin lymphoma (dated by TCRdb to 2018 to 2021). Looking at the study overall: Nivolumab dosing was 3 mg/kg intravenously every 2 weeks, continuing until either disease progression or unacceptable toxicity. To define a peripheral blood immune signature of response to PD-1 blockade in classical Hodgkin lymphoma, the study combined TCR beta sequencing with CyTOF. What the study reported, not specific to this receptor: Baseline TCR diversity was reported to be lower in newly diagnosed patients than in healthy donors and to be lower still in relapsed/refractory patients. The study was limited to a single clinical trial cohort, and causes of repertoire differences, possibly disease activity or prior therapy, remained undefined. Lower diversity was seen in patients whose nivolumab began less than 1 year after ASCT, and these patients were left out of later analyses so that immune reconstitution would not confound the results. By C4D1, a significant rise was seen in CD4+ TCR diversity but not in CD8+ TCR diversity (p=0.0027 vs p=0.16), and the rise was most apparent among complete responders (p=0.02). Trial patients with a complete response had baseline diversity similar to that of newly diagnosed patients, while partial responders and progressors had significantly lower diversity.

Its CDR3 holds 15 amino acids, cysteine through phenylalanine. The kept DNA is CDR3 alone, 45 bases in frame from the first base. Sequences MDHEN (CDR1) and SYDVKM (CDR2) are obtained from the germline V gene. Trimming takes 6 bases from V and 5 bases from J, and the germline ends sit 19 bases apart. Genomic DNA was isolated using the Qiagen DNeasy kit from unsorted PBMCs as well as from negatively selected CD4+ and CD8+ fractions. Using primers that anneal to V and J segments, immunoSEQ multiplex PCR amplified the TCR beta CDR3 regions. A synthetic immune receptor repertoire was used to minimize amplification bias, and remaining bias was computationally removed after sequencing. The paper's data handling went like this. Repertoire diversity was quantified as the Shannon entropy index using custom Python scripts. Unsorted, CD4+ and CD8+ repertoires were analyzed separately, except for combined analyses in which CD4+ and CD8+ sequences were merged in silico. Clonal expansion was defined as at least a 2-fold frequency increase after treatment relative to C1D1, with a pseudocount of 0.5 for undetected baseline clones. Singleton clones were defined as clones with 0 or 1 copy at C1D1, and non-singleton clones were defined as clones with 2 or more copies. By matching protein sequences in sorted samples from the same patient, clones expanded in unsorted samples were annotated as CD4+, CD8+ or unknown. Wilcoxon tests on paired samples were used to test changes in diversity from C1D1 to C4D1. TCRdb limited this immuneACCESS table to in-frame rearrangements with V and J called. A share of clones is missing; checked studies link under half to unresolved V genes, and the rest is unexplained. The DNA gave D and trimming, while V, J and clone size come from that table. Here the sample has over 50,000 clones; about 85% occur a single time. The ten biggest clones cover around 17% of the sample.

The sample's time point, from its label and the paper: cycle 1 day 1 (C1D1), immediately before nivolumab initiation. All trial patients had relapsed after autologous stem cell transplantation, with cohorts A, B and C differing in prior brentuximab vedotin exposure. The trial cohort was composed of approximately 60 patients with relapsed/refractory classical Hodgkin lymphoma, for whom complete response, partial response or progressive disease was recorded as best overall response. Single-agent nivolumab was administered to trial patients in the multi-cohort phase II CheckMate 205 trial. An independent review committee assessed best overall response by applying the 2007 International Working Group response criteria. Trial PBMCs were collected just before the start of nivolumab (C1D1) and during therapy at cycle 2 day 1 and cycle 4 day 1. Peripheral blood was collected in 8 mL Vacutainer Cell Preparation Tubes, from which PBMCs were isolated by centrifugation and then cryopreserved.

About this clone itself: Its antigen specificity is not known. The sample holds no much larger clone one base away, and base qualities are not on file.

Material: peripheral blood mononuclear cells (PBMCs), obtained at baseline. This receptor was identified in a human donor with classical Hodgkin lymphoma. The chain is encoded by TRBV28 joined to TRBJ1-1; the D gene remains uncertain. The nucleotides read TGTGCCAGCAGCTGGGGAGGCAGCGGTAAAACTGAAGCTTTCTTT. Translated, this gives CASSWGGSGKTEAFF.